A single sample is the source of the 12 T cell receptor beta chains below, sequenced in a study of beta chain features in type 1 diabetes. Their recognized antigens are unknown. Findings of the study overall: TCRB CDR3 length was moderately but significantly reduced in all four CD4+ subsets of Type 1 diabetes patients.

The isolated RNA, all of it, was reverse transcribed, so expressed TCRB transcripts were what got sequenced. Repertoires were generated with immunoSEQ multiplex PCR, while TCRdb's copy carries only in-frame clones and drops some. The table includes about 700,000 clones, around an eighth detected once. The specimen sequenced was naive CD4+ T cells from blood. The receptors were sampled from a man younger than 30 with type 1 diabetes.

The chain carries TRBV28 and TRBJ1-4; D is unclear. V shed 3 bases and J shed 8 bases, with 7 bases lying between them. CDR3 length equals 12 residues. Per germline, CDR1 MDHEN and CDR2 SYDVKM. In DNA form, the CDR3 reads TGTGCCAGCAGTTTGTTGGGAGAAAAACTGTTTTTT. This translates into CASSLLGEKLFF.

This clone was counted only a few times. The chain recombines TRBV5-1 with TRBJ2-2; 8 nucleotides match TRBD1. V lost 5 bases and J lost 4; bases outside the gene matches: 16. CDR1 and CDR2 (germline): SGHRS, YFSETQ. This CDR3 spans 18 amino acids. The CDR3 bases are TGCGCCAGCAGACTCCACAGTCAGGGGGCGCGGAGCACCGGGGAGCTGTTTTTT. It translates to CASRLHSQGARSTGELFF.

The chain has TRBV4-1 and TRBJ2-7; 9 bases fit TRBD2. CDR3 length: 15 residues. V shed 0 bases and J 3 bases; nucleotides not matched to a gene: 3. Per germline, CDR1 MGHRA and CDR2 YSYEKL. CDR3 residues: CASSQEAGGLYEQYF. CDR3 DNA: TGCGCCAGCAGCCAAGAAGCGGGAGGCCTCTACGAGCAGTACTTC.

This sequence joins TRBV28 and TRBJ2-2; D is tentatively TRBD1 or TRBD2 (5 bases each). V lost 7 bases to trimming and J lost 6 bases, with 30 bases between them. Germline lookup yields CDR1 MDHEN and CDR2 SYDVKM. This CDR3 contains 19 residues. CDR3 in amino acids: CASTESRGGIGTSAGELFF. Here the CDR3 DNA reads TGTGCCAGCACGGAGTCTCGTGGTGGTATTGGGACGTCCGCCGGGGAGCTGTTTTTT.

The chain uses TRBV6-5 and TRBJ1-4; weak D call: TRBD1 (6 bases). Germline CDR1 is MNHEY and CDR2 is SVGAGI. The CDR3 runs 14 residues. Deletions cut 7 bases from V and 0 bases from J, with 9 bases between. In nucleotides, the CDR3 is TGTGCCAGCAAGTCAGGGGCAACTAATGAAAAACTGTTTTTT. Translated, it gives CASKSGATNEKLFF.

In its sample, this clone was seen a few times. The CDR3 here is CASGAGAYTDTQYF. The CDR3 DNA follows: TGTGCCAGCGGGGCGGGGGCGTACACAGATACGCAGTATTTT. The chain uses TRBV12-5 and TRBJ2-3; D is possibly TRBD2 (7 bases). The CDR3 covers 14 residues. Germline CDR1 is LGHNT and CDR2 is FRNRAP.

This clone has more than one count but fewer than ten. The gene calls are TRBV7-9 and TRBJ1-1, with D uncertain. CDR3 length: 14 amino acids. CDR1 is SEHNR and CDR2 is FQNEAQ in the germline V gene (reference sequence). V shed 1 base and J shed 8 bases, with 14 bases lying between them. The CDR3 DNA reads TGTGCCAGCAGCTTAGGGGTCATCCGGTGGGAAGCTTTCTTT. It is translated as CASSLGVIRWEAFF.

V gene TRBV2 combines with J gene TRBJ2-1; perhaps D is TRBD1 or TRBD2 (5 bases each). V lost 7 bases and J 9 bases, leaving 22 bases between the germline ends. This CDR3 has 15 amino acids. Germline-derived CDR1 and CDR2 are SNHLY and FYNNEI. The CDR3 sequence: CASKRAGIGTGEQFF. CDR3 bases: TGTGCCAGCAAGAGGGCCGGGATTGGGACGGGTGAGCAGTTCTTC.

The V call is TRBV28, the J call TRBJ2-7; weak D call: TRBD1 (6 bases). The CDR3 has 15 amino acids. V lost 6 bases and J 2 bases, leaving 17 bases between the germline ends. CDR1 and CDR2 from the germline V gene are MDHEN and SYDVKM. In DNA, the CDR3 is TGTGCCAGCAGGCAGACAGGTCCCCAGACCTACGAGCAGTACTTC. Its protein product is CASRQTGPQTYEQYF.

This clone occurred a few times. The gene calls are TRBV19 and TRBJ2-7, with 9 bases aligning to TRBD1. Trimming removed 7 bases from V and 4 bases from J; junction bases left unmatched: 5. Germline assignment: CDR1 LNHDA and CDR2 SQIVND (reference sequence). The CDR3 loop spans 13 amino acids. The CDR3 here is CASTGQGKYEQYF. CDR3 nucleotides: TGTGCCAGTACCGGACAGGGGAAGTACGAGCAGTACTTC.

The chain combines TRBV4-1 with TRBJ1-4; D ambiguous. The CDR3 contains 15 residues. Germline V gene lookup returns CDR1 MGHRA and CDR2 YSYEKL. The germline V and J ends were trimmed by 6 bases and 0 bases, with 11 bases remaining between them. Here the CDR3 reads CASRRTGSTNEKLFF. CDR3 coding DNA: TGCGCCAGCAGGCGGACGGGTTCAACTAATGAAAAACTGTTTTTT.

J is TRBJ2-1 and V is TRBV30; D uncertain. V was shortened by 2 bases and J by 8 bases, with 13 bases between the two germline ends. The CDR3 consists of 13 residues. Germline-derived CDR1 and CDR2 are GTSNPN and SVGIG (reference sequence). CDR3: CAWSPLVYDEQFF. In nucleotides, the CDR3 is TGTGCCTGGAGTCCTCTGGTTTACGATGAGCAGTTCTTC.